The sequence of this T cell receptor beta chain was determined in a study of CD8 T cells in ankylosing spondylitis. Germline V gene data show CDR1 as SGDLS and CDR2 as YYNGEE. This CDR3 comprises 16 residues. Unmatched junction bases numbered 6, after V lost 2 bases and J lost 4 bases. This clonotype was detected many times. For TCR beta, libraries came from quantitative 5'-RACE with molecular barcodes. One entry per CDR3 protein, called by TCRdb with MiXCR from the 5' RACE reads. The sample records roughly 26,000 distinct CDR3 sequences, under 15% being singletons. The sample taken for sequencing was blood. V usage is TRBV9 and J usage is TRBJ2-1, with 10 positions matching TRBD2. The receptor was derived from a male donor with ankylosing spondylitis or in good health (not recorded which). CDR3 residues: CASSVLAGAEYNEQFF. CDR3 nucleotides: TGTGCCAGCAGCGTTCTAGCGGGGGCCGAATACAATGAGCAGTTCTTC.